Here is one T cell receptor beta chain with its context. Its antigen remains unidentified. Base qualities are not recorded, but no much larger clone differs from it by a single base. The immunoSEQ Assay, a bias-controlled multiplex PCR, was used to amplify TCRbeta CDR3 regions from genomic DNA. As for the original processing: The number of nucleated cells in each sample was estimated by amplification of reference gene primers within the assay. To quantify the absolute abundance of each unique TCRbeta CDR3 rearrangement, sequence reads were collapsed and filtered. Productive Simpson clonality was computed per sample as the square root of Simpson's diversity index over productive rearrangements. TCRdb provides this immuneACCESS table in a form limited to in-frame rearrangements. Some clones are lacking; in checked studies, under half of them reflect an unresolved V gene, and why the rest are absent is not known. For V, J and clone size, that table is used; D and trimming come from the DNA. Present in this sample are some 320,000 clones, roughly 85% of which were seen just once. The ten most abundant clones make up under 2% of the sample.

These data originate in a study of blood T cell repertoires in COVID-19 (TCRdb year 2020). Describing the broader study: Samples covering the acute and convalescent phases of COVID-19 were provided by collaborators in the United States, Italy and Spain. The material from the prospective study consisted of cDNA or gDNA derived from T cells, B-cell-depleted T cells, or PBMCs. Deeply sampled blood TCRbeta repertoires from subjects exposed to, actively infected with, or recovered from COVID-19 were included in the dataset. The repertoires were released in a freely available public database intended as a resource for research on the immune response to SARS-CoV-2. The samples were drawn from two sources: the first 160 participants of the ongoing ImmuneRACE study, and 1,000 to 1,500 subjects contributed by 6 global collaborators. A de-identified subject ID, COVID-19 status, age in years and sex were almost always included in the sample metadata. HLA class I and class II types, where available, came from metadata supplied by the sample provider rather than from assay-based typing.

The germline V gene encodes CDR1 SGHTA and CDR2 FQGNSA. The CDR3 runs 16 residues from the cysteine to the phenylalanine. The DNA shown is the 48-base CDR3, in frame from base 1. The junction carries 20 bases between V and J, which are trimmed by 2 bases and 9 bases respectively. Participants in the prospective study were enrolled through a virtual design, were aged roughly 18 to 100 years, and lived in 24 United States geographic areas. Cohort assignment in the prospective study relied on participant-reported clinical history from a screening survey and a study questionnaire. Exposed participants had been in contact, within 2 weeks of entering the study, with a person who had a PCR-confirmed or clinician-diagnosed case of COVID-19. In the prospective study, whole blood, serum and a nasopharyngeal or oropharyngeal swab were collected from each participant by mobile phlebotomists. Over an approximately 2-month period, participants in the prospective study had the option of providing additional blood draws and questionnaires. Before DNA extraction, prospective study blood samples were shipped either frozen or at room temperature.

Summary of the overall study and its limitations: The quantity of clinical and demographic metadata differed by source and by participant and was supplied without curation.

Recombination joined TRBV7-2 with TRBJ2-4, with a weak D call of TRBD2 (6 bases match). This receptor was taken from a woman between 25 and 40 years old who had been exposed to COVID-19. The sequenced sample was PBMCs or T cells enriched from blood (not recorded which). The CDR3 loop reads CASSLSPGGAPPIQYF. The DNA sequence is TGTGCCAGCAGCTTAAGCCCAGGCGGGGCCCCCCCCATTCAGTACTTC.